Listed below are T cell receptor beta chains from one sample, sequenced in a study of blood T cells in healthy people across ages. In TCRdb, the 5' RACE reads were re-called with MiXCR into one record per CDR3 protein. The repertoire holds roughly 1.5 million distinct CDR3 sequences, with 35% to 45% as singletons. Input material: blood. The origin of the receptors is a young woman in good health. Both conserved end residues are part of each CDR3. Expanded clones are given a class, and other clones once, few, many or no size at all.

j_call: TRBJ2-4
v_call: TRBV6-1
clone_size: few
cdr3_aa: CASSADGTGIEIAKNIQYF

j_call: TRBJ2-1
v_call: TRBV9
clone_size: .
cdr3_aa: CASSPGFGWDEQFF

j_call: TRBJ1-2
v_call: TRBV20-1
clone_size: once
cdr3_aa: CSASRGGYTF

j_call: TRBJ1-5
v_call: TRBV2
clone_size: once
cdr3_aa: CASRQGSDQPQHF

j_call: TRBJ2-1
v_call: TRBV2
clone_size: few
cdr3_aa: CASSEELALGNEQFF

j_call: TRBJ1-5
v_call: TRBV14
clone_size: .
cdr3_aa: CASSQGANQPQHF

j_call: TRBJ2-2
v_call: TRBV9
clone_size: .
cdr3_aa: CASSVGTGVLGGELFF

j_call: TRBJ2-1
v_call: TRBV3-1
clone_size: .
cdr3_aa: CASSSGREQAYNEQFF

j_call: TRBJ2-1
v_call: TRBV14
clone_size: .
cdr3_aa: CASSRDYYEQFF

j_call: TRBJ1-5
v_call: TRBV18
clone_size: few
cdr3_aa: CASSPPQTGQPQHF

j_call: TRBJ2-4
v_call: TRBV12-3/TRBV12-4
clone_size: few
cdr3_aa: CASSPRTGGDEQYF

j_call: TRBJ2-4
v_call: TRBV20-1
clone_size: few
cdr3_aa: CSASSGPGGEQYF

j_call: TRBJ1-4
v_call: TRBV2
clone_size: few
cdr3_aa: CARRGEDEKLFF

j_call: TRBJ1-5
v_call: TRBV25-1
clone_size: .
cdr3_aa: CASSELEGQGQPQHF

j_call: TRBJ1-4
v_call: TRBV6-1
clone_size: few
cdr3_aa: CASGRDSLNEKLFF

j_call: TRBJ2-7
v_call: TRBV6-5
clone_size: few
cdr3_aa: CASRGATYEQYF

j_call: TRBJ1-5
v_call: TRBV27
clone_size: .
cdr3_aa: CASSLSWQGTQPQHF

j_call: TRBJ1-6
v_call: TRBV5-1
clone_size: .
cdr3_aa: CASSRRQGLYSPLHF

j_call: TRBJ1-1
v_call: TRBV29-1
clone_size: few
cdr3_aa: CSVEGRGRSNTEAFF

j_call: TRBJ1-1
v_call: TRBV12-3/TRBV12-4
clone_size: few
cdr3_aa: CASSLVAAEAFF

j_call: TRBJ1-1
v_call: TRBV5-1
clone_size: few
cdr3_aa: CASRQGVTEAFF

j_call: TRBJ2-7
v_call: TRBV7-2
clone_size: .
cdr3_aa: CASSLWTASYEQYF

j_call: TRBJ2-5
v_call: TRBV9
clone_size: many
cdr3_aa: CASSLTLGGTSGQETQYF

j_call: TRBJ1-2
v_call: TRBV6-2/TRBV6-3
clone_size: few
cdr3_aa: CASTVLFSYGYTF

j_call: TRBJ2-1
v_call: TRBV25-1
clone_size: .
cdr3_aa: CASSDKDRVLHEQFF

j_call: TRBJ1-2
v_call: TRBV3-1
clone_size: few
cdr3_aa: CASSFPGTQSRSYTF